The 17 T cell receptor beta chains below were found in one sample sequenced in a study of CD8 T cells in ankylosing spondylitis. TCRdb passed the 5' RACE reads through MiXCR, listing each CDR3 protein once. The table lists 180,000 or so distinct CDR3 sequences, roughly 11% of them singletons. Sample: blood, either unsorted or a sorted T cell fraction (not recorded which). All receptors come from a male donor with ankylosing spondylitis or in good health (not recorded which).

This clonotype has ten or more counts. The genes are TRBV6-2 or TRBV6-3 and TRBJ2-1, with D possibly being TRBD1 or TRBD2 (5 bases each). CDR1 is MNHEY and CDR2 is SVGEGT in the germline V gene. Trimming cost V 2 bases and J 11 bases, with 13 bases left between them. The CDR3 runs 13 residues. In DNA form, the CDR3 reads TGTGCCAGCAGTTACCCGCCTTTGGGACAGCAGTTCTTC. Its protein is CASSYPPLGQQFF.

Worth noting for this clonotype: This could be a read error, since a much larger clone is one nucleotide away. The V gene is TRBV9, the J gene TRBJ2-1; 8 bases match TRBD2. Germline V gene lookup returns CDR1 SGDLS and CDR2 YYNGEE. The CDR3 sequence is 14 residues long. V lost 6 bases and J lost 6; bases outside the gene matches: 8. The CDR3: CASTRTSFSNEQFF. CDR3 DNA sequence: TGTGCCAGCACAAGGACTAGCTTTTCCAATGAGCAGTTCTTC.

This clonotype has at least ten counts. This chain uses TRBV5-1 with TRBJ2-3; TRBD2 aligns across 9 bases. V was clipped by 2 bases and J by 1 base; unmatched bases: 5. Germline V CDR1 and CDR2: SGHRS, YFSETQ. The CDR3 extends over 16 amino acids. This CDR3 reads CASSLGSGRRTDTQYF. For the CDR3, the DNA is TGCGCCAGCAGCTTAGGAAGCGGGAGGCGCACAGATACGCAGTATTTT. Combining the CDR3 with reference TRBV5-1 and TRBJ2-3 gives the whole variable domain KAGVTQTPRYLIKTRGQQVTLSCSPISGHRSVSWYQQTPGQGLQFLFEYFSETQRNKGNFPGRFSGRQFSNSRSEMNVSTLELGDSALYLCASSLGSGRRTDTQYFGPGTRLTVL.

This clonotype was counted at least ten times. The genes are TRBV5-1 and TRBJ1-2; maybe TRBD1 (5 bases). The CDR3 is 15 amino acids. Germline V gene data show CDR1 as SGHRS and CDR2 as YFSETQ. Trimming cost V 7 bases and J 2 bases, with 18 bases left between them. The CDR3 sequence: CASRQLQEINYGYTF. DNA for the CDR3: TGCGCCAGCCGACAGTTACAGGAGATCAACTATGGCTACACCTTC. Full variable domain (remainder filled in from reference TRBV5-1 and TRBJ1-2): KAGVTQTPRYLIKTRGQQVTLSCSPISGHRSVSWYQQTPGQGLQFLFEYFSETQRNKGNFPGRFSGRQFSNSRSEMNVSTLELGDSALYLCASRQLQEINYGYTFGSGTRLTVV.

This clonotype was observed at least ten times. Here the CDR3 DNA reads TGTGCCAGCAGTCCGGACGGCCTAAACTATGGCTACACCTTC. Translated: CASSPDGLNYGYTF. This chain connects TRBV12-3 or TRBV12-4 to TRBJ1-2; D gene unclear. Deletions cut 5 bases from V and 2 bases from J, with 12 bases between. This CDR3 region has 14 residues.

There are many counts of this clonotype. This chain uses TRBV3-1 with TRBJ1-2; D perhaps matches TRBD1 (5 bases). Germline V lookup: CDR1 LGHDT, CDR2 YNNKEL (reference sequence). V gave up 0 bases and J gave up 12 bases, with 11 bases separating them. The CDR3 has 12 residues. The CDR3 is CASSQDPGEHTF. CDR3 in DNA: TGTGCCAGCAGCCAAGACCCGGGGGAGCACACCTTC.

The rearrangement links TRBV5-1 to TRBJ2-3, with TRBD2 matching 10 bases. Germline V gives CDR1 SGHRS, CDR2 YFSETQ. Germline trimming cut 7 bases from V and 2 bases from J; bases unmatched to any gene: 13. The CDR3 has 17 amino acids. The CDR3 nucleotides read TGCGCCAGCTCCACGAAGGTAGCGGGAGGCCCCACAGATACGCAGTATTTT. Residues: CASSTKVAGGPTDTQYF.

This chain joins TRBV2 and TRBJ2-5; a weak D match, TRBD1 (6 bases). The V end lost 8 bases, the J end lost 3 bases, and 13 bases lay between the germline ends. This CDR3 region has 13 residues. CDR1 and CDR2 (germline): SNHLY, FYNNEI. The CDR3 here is CASGPRQEETQYF. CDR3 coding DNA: TGTGCCAGCGGCCCCAGACAGGAAGAGACCCAGTACTTC.

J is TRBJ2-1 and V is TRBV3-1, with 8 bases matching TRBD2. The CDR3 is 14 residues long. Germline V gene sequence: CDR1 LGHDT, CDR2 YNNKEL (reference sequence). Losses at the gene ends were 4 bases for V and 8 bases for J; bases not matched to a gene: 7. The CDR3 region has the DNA TGTGCCAGCAGCCCCCGGACTAGCAACCATGAGCAGTTCTTC. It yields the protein CASSPRTSNHEQFF.

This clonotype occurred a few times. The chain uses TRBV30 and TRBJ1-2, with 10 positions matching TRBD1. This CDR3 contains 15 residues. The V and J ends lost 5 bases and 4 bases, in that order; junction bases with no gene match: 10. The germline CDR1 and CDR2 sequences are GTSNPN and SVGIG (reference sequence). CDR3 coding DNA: TGTGCCTGGGCCCTTCCGGGACAGGGGTTCTATGGCTACACCTTC. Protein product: CAWALPGQGFYGYTF.

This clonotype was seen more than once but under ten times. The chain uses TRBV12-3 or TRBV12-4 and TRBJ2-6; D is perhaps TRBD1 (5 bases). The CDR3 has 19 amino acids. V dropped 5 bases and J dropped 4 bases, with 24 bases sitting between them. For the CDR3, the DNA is TGTGCCAGCAGTCTCAAGGTTGGGGCCTCAGCCTCAGGGGCCAACGTCCTGACTTTC. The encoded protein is CASSLKVGASASGANVLTF.

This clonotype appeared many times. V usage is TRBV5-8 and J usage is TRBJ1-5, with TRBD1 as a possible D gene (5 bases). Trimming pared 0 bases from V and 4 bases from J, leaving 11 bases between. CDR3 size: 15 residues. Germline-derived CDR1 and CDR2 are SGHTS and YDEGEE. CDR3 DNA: TGTGCCAGCAGCTTGGAAGGGGCGGAGAATCAGCCCCAGCATTTT. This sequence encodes CASSLEGAENQPQHF.

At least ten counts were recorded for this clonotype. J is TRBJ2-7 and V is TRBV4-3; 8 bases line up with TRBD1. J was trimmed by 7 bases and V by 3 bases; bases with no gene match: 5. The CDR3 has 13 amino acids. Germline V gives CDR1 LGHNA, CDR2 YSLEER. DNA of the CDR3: TGCGCCAGCAGCCATGGACAGGGTGTGGAGCAGTACTTC. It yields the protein CASSHGQGVEQYF.

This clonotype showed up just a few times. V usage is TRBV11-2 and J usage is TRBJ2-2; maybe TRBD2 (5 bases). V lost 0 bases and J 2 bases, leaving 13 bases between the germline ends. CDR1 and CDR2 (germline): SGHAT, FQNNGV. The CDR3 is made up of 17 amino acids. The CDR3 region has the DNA TGTGCCAGCAGCTTAGAACCTGGAGGAGGTAACACCGGGGAGCTGTTTTTT. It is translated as CASSLEPGGGNTGELFF.

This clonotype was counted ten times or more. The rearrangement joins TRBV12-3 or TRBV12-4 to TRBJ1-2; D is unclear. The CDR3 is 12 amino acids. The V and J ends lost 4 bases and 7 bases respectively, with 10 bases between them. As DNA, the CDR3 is TGTGCCAGCAGTTGGGGTTCCGGTGGCTACACCTTC. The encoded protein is CASSWGSGGYTF.

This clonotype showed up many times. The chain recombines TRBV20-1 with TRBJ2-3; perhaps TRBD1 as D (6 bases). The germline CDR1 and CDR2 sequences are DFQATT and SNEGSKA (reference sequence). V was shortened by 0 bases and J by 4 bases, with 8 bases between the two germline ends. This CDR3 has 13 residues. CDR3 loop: CSAREGGSDTQYF. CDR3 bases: TGCAGTGCTAGAGAAGGGGGATCAGATACGCAGTATTTT.

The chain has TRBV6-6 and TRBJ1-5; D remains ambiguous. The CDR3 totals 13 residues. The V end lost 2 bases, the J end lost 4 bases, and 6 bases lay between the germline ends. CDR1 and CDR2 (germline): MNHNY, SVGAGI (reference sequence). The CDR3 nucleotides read TGTGCCAGCAGTTACAGGGAGAATCAGCCCCAGCATTTT. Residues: CASSYRENQPQHF.